This is a list of T cell receptor beta chains from one sample in a study of identical twins. TCRdb fed the 5' RACE reads into MiXCR, producing one record per CDR3 protein. The data show 600,000 to 850,000 distinct CDR3 sequences, 15% to 20% seen once. This same sample was also part of a study on T cells expressing NK-cell markers.

The sequenced material came from PBMCs. These receptors all stem from a woman aged 18-35 years in good health. Each CDR3 is given with its conserved first and last residue. D genes are given only for firm matches. Clone size appears in some rows only: once, few, many, or a class for an expanded clone.

clone_size	d_call	v_call	j_call	cdr3_nt	cdr3_aa
-	TRBD2	TRBV4-3	TRBJ2-1	TGCGCCAGCAGCCAAGAAGGCCTAACTAGCGGGAGTTACAATGAGCAGTTCTTC	CASSQEGLTSGSYNEQFF
-	-	TRBV12-3/TRBV12-4	TRBJ2-5	TGTGCCAGCAGTCGAATACACAAGTGGCAGACCCAGTACTTC	CASSRIHKWQTQYF
-	-	TRBV11-2	TRBJ2-3	TGTGCCAGCAGGGGGGGCGAGGGTACGCAGTATTTT	CASRGGEGTQYF
-	TRBD1	TRBV6-7	TRBJ2-1	TGTGCCAGCAGTCCCCGTAAAATTCGACAGGGGCCCTACAATGAGCAGTTCTTC	CASSPRKIRQGPYNEQFF
few	-	TRBV29-1	TRBJ2-5	TGCAGCGTCTACAGGGTGGAGGAGACCCAGTACTTC	CSVYRVEETQYF
-	TRBD2	TRBV20-1	TRBJ2-1	TGCAGAGCGGTTAGCGGGAGTGGTGGCAATGAGCAGTTCTTC	CRAVSGSGGNEQFF
-	-	TRBV20-1	TRBJ2-7	TGCAGTGCTAGGGTTCAGCAAGCCTCCTACGAGCAGTACTTC	CSARVQQASYEQYF
-	-	TRBV2	TRBJ2-7	TGTGCCAGCAGTTCTTACCCTGACAGAGGGGCCTACGAGCAGTACTTC	CASSSYPDRGAYEQYF
few	-	TRBV6-2/TRBV6-3	TRBJ2-1	TGTGCCAGCACTAGGGAGTTCTCCTACAATGAGCAGTTCTTC	CASTREFSYNEQFF
-	-	TRBV7-2	TRBJ2-7	TGTGCCAGCAGCGCCGGGACTTTCGGTGGGCAGTACTTC	CASSAGTFGGQYF
few	TRBD2	TRBV5-1	TRBJ2-1	TGCGCCAGCAGCCCGGCTCCAGGGAGGGAGTTCTTC	CASSPAPGREFF
many	-	TRBV12-3/TRBV12-4	TRBJ1-2	TGTGCCAGCAAAATAGGGGCAGGGACGGGTGGCTACACCTTC	CASKIGAGTGGYTF
-	TRBD2	TRBV12-3/TRBV12-4	TRBJ2-3	TGTGCCAGCAGCCACCGGACTAGCGGGCGAGATACGCAGTATTTT	CASSHRTSGRDTQYF
many	TRBD1	TRBV12-3/TRBV12-4	TRBJ1-1	TGTGCCAGCAGTACAGGGGGAAGGACTGAAGCTTTCTTT	CASSTGGRTEAFF
few	TRBD1	TRBV25-1	TRBJ1-6	TGTGCCAGCCGGGACAGTCGATATTCACCCCTCCACTTT	CASRDSRYSPLHF
few	TRBD1	TRBV9	TRBJ2-7	TGTGCCAGCAGCGTAGAACAGGGGGCGATCTACGAGCAGTACTTC	CASSVEQGAIYEQYF
few	-	TRBV7-9	TRBJ2-1	TGTGCCAGCAGCCTCCTGAGGCTCGAACCAGACAATGAGCAGTTCTTC	CASSLLRLEPDNEQFF
many	-	TRBV6-5	TRBJ2-7	TGTGCCAGCAGTCCCGGACCGGCCTACGAGCAGTACTTC	CASSPGPAYEQYF
many	TRBD2	TRBV12-3/TRBV12-4	TRBJ2-7	TGTGCCAGCAGTTCCGCGGGGGTCTCCTACGAGCAGTACTTC	CASSSAGVSYEQYF
-	TRBD2	TRBV5-1	TRBJ2-7	TGCGCCAGCACCATAAGCGGGAGTTCCTACGAGCAGTACTTC	CASTISGSSYEQYF
-	TRBD2	TRBV4-2	TRBJ2-5	TGTGCCAGCAGCCCTGACCCGGGACTAGCGGGAGGGGGTAAGACCCAGTACTTC	CASSPDPGLAGGGKTQYF
few	TRBD2	TRBV20-1	TRBJ2-1	TGCAGTGCTAGTCGAAATCCATTCGGGTCGGAGCGGGGCTACAATGAGCAGTTCTTC	CSASRNPFGSERGYNEQFF
few	-	TRBV4-3	TRBJ1-1	TGCGCCAGCAGCCGATCCGGGACGTTGGACACTGAAGCTTTCTTT	CASSRSGTLDTEAFF
many	-	TRBV6-2/TRBV6-3	TRBJ1-1	TGTGCCAGCAGTTGGGTACCGCCGGGGGCTGGCACTGAAGCTTTCTTT	CASSWVPPGAGTEAFF
few	TRBD1	TRBV25-1	TRBJ1-1	TGTGCCAGCAGTGAGGGACAGGGGGCGGACACTGAAGCTTTCTTT	CASSEGQGADTEAFF
few	TRBD1	TRBV6-1	TRBJ2-7	TGTGCCAGCAGCTTCCGGGACAGGGCCTCCTACGAGCAGTACTTC	CASSFRDRASYEQYF
-	-	TRBV6-2/TRBV6-3	TRBJ1-6	TGTGCCAGCAGTTACAAAGATTCACCCCTCCACTTT	CASSYKDSPLHF
few	TRBD1	TRBV6-2/TRBV6-3	TRBJ2-1	TGTGCCAGCACCCTCCGACAGGGCCCCCTCAGTGAGCAGTTCTTC	CASTLRQGPLSEQFF
once	-	TRBV7-6	TRBJ2-1	TGTGCCAGCAGCTCAAGTGAGGTTGTGAGAGAGCAGTTCTTC	CASSSSEVVREQFF
-	-	TRBV4-3	TRBJ2-3	TGCGCCAGCAGCCAAGAAACGGGACCAAACACAGATACGCAGTATTTT	CASSQETGPNTDTQYF
-	TRBD1	TRBV25-1	TRBJ2-6	TGTGCCAGCAGTGAATACCAGCGGCAGGGGGTTTTAGGGGCCAACGTCCTGACTTTC	CASSEYQRQGVLGANVLTF
-	TRBD2	TRBV12-3/TRBV12-4	TRBJ2-2	TGTGCCAGCAGCTCCGGGACTAGCGGGACATACACCGGGGAGCTGTTTTTT	CASSSGTSGTYTGELFF
many	-	TRBV10-3	TRBJ2-7	TGTGCCATCAGTGGACTAAACACAGGGCGCAACGAGCAGTACTTC	CAISGLNTGRNEQYF
few	-	TRBV7-2	TRBJ2-1	TGTGCCAGCGGGTTTTCCTGGGGAGACAATGAGCAGTTCTTC	CASGFSWGDNEQFF
few	TRBD2	TRBV5-5	TRBJ2-3	TGTGCCAGCAGCAACCTTCCCTGGGCGGGGGGAAGAGATACGCAGTATTTT	CASSNLPWAGGRDTQYF
-	TRBD1	TRBV9	TRBJ2-7	TGTGCCAGCGGACCTGGGGGACAGAACTACGAGCAGTACTTC	CASGPGGQNYEQYF
-	-	TRBV7-8	TRBJ2-2	TGTGCCAGCAGCCTCCTGAGCAGTAGCACCGGGGAGCTGTTTTTT	CASSLLSSSTGELFF
-	-	TRBV7-8	TRBJ2-5	TGTGCCAGCAGCTTCGGACAAGGACCGCGGGAGACCCAGTACTTC	CASSFGQGPRETQYF
few	-	TRBV12-3/TRBV12-4	TRBJ2-5	TGTGCCAGCAGTAACAGGGTTGAGACCCAGTACTTC	CASSNRVETQYF
-	TRBD1	TRBV6-1	TRBJ2-7	TGTGCCTCCGAGGCGGGACAGGGTTCCTACGAGCAGTACTTC	CASEAGQGSYEQYF
few	-	TRBV5-1	TRBJ2-1	TGCGCCAGCAGCTTGGCTCCAGCCCCAGGATTGAATGAGCAGTTCTTC	CASSLAPAPGLNEQFF
few	-	TRBV20-1	TRBJ2-4	TGCAGTGCTAGAACAGGGTTCCAAAACATTCAGTACTTC	CSARTGFQNIQYF
-	-	TRBV7-9	TRBJ1-2	TGTGCCAGCAGCCGTACCGGGACTGAGTATGGCTACACCTTC	CASSRTGTEYGYTF
few	-	TRBV20-1	TRBJ1-2	TGCAGTGCTCAGAACTTCCACAGTCGGGGACTGAACTATGGCTACACCTTC	CSAQNFHSRGLNYGYTF